Below are 4 T cell receptor beta chains sequenced from a single sample in a study of blood T cell repertoires in COVID-19. Libraries were prepared by immunoSEQ multiplex PCR; TCRdb keeps only in-frame clonotypes and omits some of them. The data show approximately 55,000 clones, with around 80% seen just once and about 20% held by the top ten. The material sequenced was peripheral blood. The receptors come from a man in his thirties or forties with COVID-19, enrolled during active disease.

This chain connects TRBV11-2 to TRBJ1-2; D perhaps matches TRBD1 (5 bases). From germline, CDR1 is SGHAT and CDR2 FQNNGV. V was cut by 5 bases and J by 5 bases, with 9 bases left in between. The CDR3 totals 12 residues. CDR3 loop: CASSRDRYGYTF. The CDR3 coding sequence is TGTGCCAGCAGCAGAGACAGATATGGCTACACCTTC. The whole variable domain, filled in from reference TRBV11-2 and TRBJ1-2, reads EAGVAQSPRYKIIEKRQSVAFWCNPISGHATLYWYQQILGQGPKLLIQFQNNGVVDDSQLPKDRFSAERLKGVDSTLKIQPAKLEDSAVYLCASSRDRYGYTFGSGTRLTVV.

J is TRBJ2-7 and V is TRBV6-5; D remains ambiguous. The V gene's germline CDR1 is MNHEY and CDR2 SVGAGI. The CDR3 totals 13 residues. Trimming pared 6 bases from V and 2 bases from J, leaving 11 bases between. CDR3 coding DNA: TGTGCCAGCAGCGATCCCCCTACCTACGAGCAGTACTTC. Protein sequence: CASSDPPTYEQYF.

This clone was seen only once. The V call is TRBV7-2, the J call TRBJ2-3; D is perhaps TRBD1 (6 bases). Trimming pared 4 bases from V and 1 base from J, leaving 12 bases between. This CDR3 is built from 15 residues. Germline CDR1 SGHTA, CDR2 FQGNSA. Here the CDR3 DNA reads TGTGCCAGCAGCTCCTGGGGGCAGGGCACAGATACGCAGTATTTT. This codes for CASSSWGQGTDTQYF.

This clone was counted a few times. The CDR3 DNA reads TGTGCCAGCAGCTTATCTCGGAACATTCAGTACTTC. Translated, it gives CASSLSRNIQYF. The chain combines TRBV13 with TRBJ2-4; D call uncertain. The CDR3 sequence is 12 residues long. Germline V lookup: CDR1 PRHDT, CDR2 FYEKMQ (reference sequence). Between the trimmed V and J ends, which lost 2 bases and 7 bases, there was a span of 6 bases.